The 16 T cell receptor beta chains listed next were all sequenced from one sample in a study of blood T cell repertoires in COVID-19 (dated by TCRdb to 2019 to 2021). Receptors were amplified or captured by the immunoSEQ multiplex PCR assay. TCRdb provides this immuneACCESS table in a form limited to in-frame rearrangements. Some clones are lacking; in checked studies, under half of them reflect an unresolved V gene, and why the rest are absent is not known. This sample has about 240,000 clones in its table, and 75% to 90% of those were observed once. 2.5% to 3.5% of the sample comes from the top ten. The sample consisted of PBMCs or T cells enriched from blood (not recorded which). The receptors were sampled from a woman aged 40 to 50 with acute COVID-19.

This chain links TRBV9 with TRBJ2-1; 10 positions agree with TRBD2. This CDR3 has 16 amino acids. Per germline, CDR1 SGDLS and CDR2 YYNGEE. V shed 0 bases, J shed 6 bases, and the junction held 6 bases outside the gene matches. The DNA of the CDR3 is TGTGCCAGCAGCGTAGCGGGACTAGCGAGAGGCAATGAGCAGTTCTTC. This translates into CASSVAGLARGNEQFF. The whole variable domain, remainder taken from reference TRBV9 and TRBJ2-1, is DSGVTQTPKHLITATGQRVTLRCSPRSGDLSVYWYQQSLDQGLQFLIQYYNGEERAKGNILERFSAQQFPDLHSELNLSSLELGDSALYFCASSVAGLARGNEQFFGPGTRLTVL.

The V gene is TRBV7-2, the J gene TRBJ2-1; 9 bases map to TRBD2. J gave up 4 bases and V 5 bases, and 12 bases lay outside the gene matches. The CDR3 runs to 17 residues. The germline V gene encodes CDR1 SGHTA and CDR2 FQGNSA. The CDR3 reads CASSPLLLAGKYNEQFF. In nucleotides, the CDR3 is TGTGCCAGCAGCCCCCTGCTTCTAGCGGGGAAATACAATGAGCAGTTCTTC.

The J gene is TRBJ2-7, the V gene TRBV10-2; 9 bases line up with TRBD1. The V gene end was trimmed by 8 bases and the J gene end by 3 bases; junction bases not matched to a gene: 5. This CDR3 is 13 amino acids long. CDR1 is WSHSY, CDR2 SAAADI, per germline. The CDR3 DNA reads TGCGCCAGCTCCGGGACAGGGCTCTACGAGCAGTACTTC. Encoded protein: CASSGTGLYEQYF.

The chain has TRBV7-9 and TRBJ1-5; the D is unclear. V was shortened by 7 bases and J by 4 bases, with 11 bases between the two germline ends. The CDR3 totals 13 residues. Germline V lookup: CDR1 SEHNR, CDR2 FQNEAQ (reference sequence). The CDR3: CASTREGNQPQHF. The DNA for the CDR3 is TGTGCCAGCACCCGTGAGGGTAATCAGCCCCAGCATTTT.

The gene calls are TRBV9 and TRBJ1-6; TRBD1 aligns across 9 bases. Germline CDR1 is SGDLS and CDR2 is YYNGEE. Trimming took 4 bases from V and 5 from J; bases not matched to a gene: 10. This CDR3 comprises 17 residues. CDR3 nucleotides: TGTGCCAGCAGCCCCCTTCCCGGGACAGGGAATAATTCACCCCTCCACTTT. Translated, it gives CASSPLPGTGNNSPLHF.

The rearrangement joins TRBV7-9 to TRBJ1-5; possible D gene TRBD1, 5 bases. CDR3 size: 18 residues. CDR1 is SEHNR, CDR2 FQNEAQ, per germline (reference sequence). V lost 0 bases to trimming and J lost 3 bases, with 18 bases between them. CDR3 nucleotides: TGTGCCAGCAGCTTAGCGTCGGATACAGGTTTCGACAATCAGCCCCAGCATTTT. Translation: CASSLASDTGFDNQPQHF.

V is TRBV6-2 or TRBV6-3 and J is TRBJ2-1; TRBD2 aligns across 8 bases. In germline, CDR1 is MNHEY, CDR2 SVGEGT. This CDR3 has 19 amino acids. The trim removed 6 bases at V and 6 bases at J, leaving 22 bases unmatched. CDR3 nucleotides: TGTGCCAGCAGCCACCCTACTAGCGGAGAACCCGCTCCGAGCAATGAGCAGTTCTTC. Amino acid sequence: CASSHPTSGEPAPSNEQFF.

The chain employs TRBV29-1 and TRBJ1-2; 9 bases are shared with TRBD1. Germline V lookup: CDR1 SQVTM, CDR2 ANQGSEA. With 4 bases clipped from V and 2 bases from J, the junction kept 5 bases outside the gene matches. The CDR3 spans 14 residues. CDR3 DNA sequence: TGCAGCGTTGCCCTGACAGGGGGAAACTATGGCTACACCTTC. Protein: CSVALTGGNYGYTF. The complete variable domain, with remaining parts taken from reference TRBV29-1 and TRBJ1-2, reads SAVISQKPSRDICQRGTSLTIQCQVDSQVTMMFWYRQQPGQSLTLIATANQGSEATYESGFVIDKFPISRPNLTFSTLTVSNMSPEDSSIYLCSVALTGGNYGYTFGSGTRLTVV.

The rearrangement uses TRBV12-3 or TRBV12-4 and TRBJ2-2, with TRBD1 as a possible D gene (6 bases). CDR3 length: 12 residues. Trimming removed 6 bases from V and 6 bases from J, with 8 bases in between. The CDR3, as DNA: TGTGCCAGCAGCGAGGGGGCCGGGGAGCTGTTTTTT. Translated: CASSEGAGELFF.

The chain carries TRBV5-1 and TRBJ2-7, with 11 bases identical to TRBD2. This CDR3 has 17 residues. CDR1 SGHRS and CDR2 YFSETQ come from the germline V gene. V shed 3 bases and J 5 bases; nucleotides not matched to a gene: 13. The CDR3 nucleotides read TGCGCCAGCAGCTCCTCCCTGGCTAGCGGGAGGATCCACGAGCAGTACTTC. Its translation is CASSSSLASGRIHEQYF.

V gene TRBV11-3 combines with J gene TRBJ2-2; 11 positions match TRBD2. Germline values: CDR1 SGHNT, CDR2 YENEEA. V shed 5 bases, J shed 6 bases, and the junction held 5 bases outside the gene matches. This CDR3 spans 15 amino acids. The CDR3 DNA sequence: TGTGCCAGCAGCATGACTAGCGGGAAGGCCGGGGAGCTGTTTTTT. As protein: CASSMTSGKAGELFF.

A remark on this clone: Germline and junction disagree at one end, which may indicate a read error. The chain joins TRBV6-5 to TRBJ2-3, with no clear D. This CDR3 contains 12 residues. Germline-derived CDR1 and CDR2 are MNHEY and SVGAGI. In nucleotides, the CDR3 is TGTGCCAGCAGTGACTCCTTGGATACGCAGTATTTT. This sequence encodes CASSDSLDTQYF.

The table lists this clone with a few counts. The rearrangement uses TRBV7-3 and TRBJ2-7; a possible D gene is TRBD1 (6 bases). Per germline, CDR1 SGHTA and CDR2 FQGTGA. The CDR3 consists of 16 residues. The V end was cut by 5 bases, the J end by 6 bases, with 23 bases between. CDR3 sequence: CASSTTGSPRLCEQYF. In DNA, the CDR3 is TGTGCCAGCAGCACCACAGGGTCCCCTAGGTTGTGCGAGCAGTACTTC.

CDR3 DNA: TGTGCCAGCAGCCCGCGGACAGGGGCTAAGAACACTGAAGCTTTCTTT. Its translation: CASSPRTGAKNTEAFF. This chain links TRBV5-4 with TRBJ1-1; the match to TRBD1 covers 9 bases. With 4 bases clipped from V and 1 base from J, the junction kept 8 bases outside the gene matches. Germline CDR1 and CDR2: SGHNT and YYREEE (reference sequence). CDR3 length equals 16 residues.

The chain links TRBV5-1 to TRBJ2-2; 8 bases map to TRBD1. From germline, CDR1 is SGHRS and CDR2 YFSETQ. The CDR3 runs 15 residues. V was pared by 4 bases and J by 4 bases, with 6 bases of the junction left unmatched. CDR3 amino acids: CASSPRQGSTGELFF. CDR3 nucleotide sequence: TGCGCCAGCAGCCCGAGACAGGGGTCCACCGGGGAGCTGTTTTTT.

This chain joins TRBV4-2 and TRBJ2-5; the match to TRBD2 covers 8 bases. Per germline, CDR1 LGHNA and CDR2 YNFKEQ. Unmatched junction bases numbered 5, after V lost 6 bases and J lost 5 bases. The CDR3 is made up of 13 amino acids. CDR3 nucleotides: TGTGCCAGCAGAGGTAGCGGGACCGAGACCCAGTACTTC. Translated: CASRGSGTETQYF.